This record looks at one T cell receptor (beta chain) sequence and its context. Other DNA sequences in this specimen translate into the identical CDR3. CDR1 is SGHTA and CDR2 is FQGNSA in the germline V gene. V lost 3 bases and J lost 1; bases outside the gene matches: 2. This CDR3 comprises 14 residues. 13 Jbeta primers and 60 Vbeta primers were used for the PCR. TCRdb keeps only in-frame clones here, not all; method: immunoSEQ multiplex PCR. The table lists roughly 100,000 clones, around 80% of them singletons, with about 3.1% in the top ten. This sample is part of a study of cytomegalovirus exposure and HLA in healthy donors.

J is TRBJ1-1 and V is TRBV7-2, with 7 positions matching TRBD1. Sequencing was done on a sample of PBMCs. This receptor was identified in a woman aged 40-49 years in good health and CMV-seronegative. The DNA for the CDR3 is TGTGCCAGCAGCTTTGGACAGGCGAACACTGAAGCTTTCTTT. Its translation is CASSFGQANTEAFF.